A selection of T cell receptor beta chains follows, all from one sample in a study of blood T cell repertoires in COVID-19. Profiling relied on immunoSEQ multiplex PCR, and the TCRdb table lists in-frame clones only, not all of them. The sample records approximately 200,000 clones, 85% being singletons. The specimen sequenced was PBMCs or T cells enriched from blood (not recorded which). Every receptor here comes from a man aged 35-49 years who had recovered from COVID-19. Each CDR3 is given with its conserved first and last residue.

TRBV27	TRBJ1-2	CASSLSGQGRGYTF
TRBV4-1	TRBJ1-2	CASSQSPPETGYGYTF
TRBV4-1	TRBJ2-7	CASSRYPGTSGSYEQYF
TRBV14	TRBJ2-7	CASSRLPGQGQEQYF
TRBV30	TRBJ1-3	CAWSTPGLSGNTIYF
TRBV14	TRBJ2-5	CASSTTSGGIETQYF
TRBV6-2/TRBV6-3	TRBJ1-3	CASSSPGALSGNTIYF
TRBV7-3	TRBJ2-1	CASSISGLNNEQFF
TRBV9	TRBJ2-2	CASSVAPMASSTGELFF
TRBV19	TRBJ2-3	CASRSGRSQGDTQYF
TRBV20-1	TRBJ2-1	CSASSGPNEQFF
TRBV6-2/TRBV6-3	TRBJ1-1	CASSFHDSTTEAFF
TRBV6-5	TRBJ1-1	CASSYYPEARGTEAFF
TRBV11-2	TRBJ2-1	CAGVSRAPYNEQFF
TRBV6-4	TRBJ2-3	CASSADAPQRASTDTQYF
TRBV27	TRBJ1-2	CASKLQGLLNYGYTF
TRBV30	TRBJ1-3	CAWVRGNTIYF
TRBV18	TRBJ1-4	CASSPGQGGNEKLFF
TRBV19	TRBJ2-7	CASSPRQGGFYEQYF
TRBV7-3	TRBJ2-7	CASSLGSTNEQYF
TRBV10-3	TRBJ2-7	CAISESTFRPGQGPYEQYF
TRBV7-6	TRBJ2-4	CASSLDEGPIQYF
TRBV11-2	TRBJ1-2	CASSLGWQGRDGYTF
TRBV28	TRBJ1-5	CASSWDRRNQPQHF
TRBV7-2	TRBJ2-7	CASSLDGTGGYEQYF
TRBV5-4	TRBJ2-2	CASSLEADSGELFF
TRBV19	TRBJ2-2	CASSIQAGNTGELFF